This is a list of T cell receptor beta chains from one sample in a study of blood T cells in healthy people across ages. MiXCR, applied by TCRdb to the 5' RACE reads, yields one record per CDR3 protein. This sample has about 640,000 distinct CDR3 sequences, with roughly three fifths found just once. Input material: blood. The source is a man aged 55 to 70 in good health. The CDR3 runs from the conserved cysteine through the conserved F or W. The order of the fields is V gene, J gene, clone size, D gene, CDR3 protein, CDR3 DNA. D genes are given only for firm matches. Only part of the rows carry a size: once, few, many, or a class if the clone is expanded.

V gene: TRBV19; J gene: TRBJ2-6; clone size: .; D gene: .; CDR3 protein: CASSRQDSGANVLTF; CDR3 DNA: TGTGCCAGTAGTCGACAGGACTCTGGGGCCAACGTCCTGACTTTC
V gene: TRBV7-8; J gene: TRBJ2-1; clone size: .; D gene: TRBD2; CDR3 protein: CASSPIAGRSYNEQFF; CDR3 DNA: TGTGCCAGCAGCCCTATAGCGGGGCGCTCCTACAATGAGCAGTTCTTC
V gene: TRBV20-1; J gene: TRBJ1-2; clone size: few; D gene: .; CDR3 protein: CSARETQRGYGYTF; CDR3 DNA: TGCAGTGCTAGAGAGACCCAACGGGGCTATGGCTACACCTTC
V gene: TRBV7-2; J gene: TRBJ1-1; clone size: .; D gene: .; CDR3 protein: CASSLTSDTEAFF; CDR3 DNA: TGTGCCAGCAGCTTAACTTCGGACACTGAAGCTTTCTTT
V gene: TRBV20-1; J gene: TRBJ2-7; clone size: .; D gene: .; CDR3 protein: CSGGSYYEQYF; CDR3 DNA: TGCAGTGGCGGCAGTTACTACGAGCAGTACTTC
V gene: TRBV4-2; J gene: TRBJ2-5; clone size: .; D gene: .; CDR3 protein: CASSQVGFGFSVATQYF; CDR3 DNA: TGTGCCAGCAGCCAAGTCGGGTTTGGTTTTAGCGTGGCGACCCAGTACTTC
V gene: TRBV20-1; J gene: TRBJ2-7; clone size: once; D gene: TRBD1; CDR3 protein: CSAKPGQGAYEQYF; CDR3 DNA: TGCAGTGCGAAACCGGGACAGGGGGCATACGAGCAGTACTTC
V gene: TRBV9; J gene: TRBJ2-1; clone size: .; D gene: .; CDR3 protein: CASSVAIGTGGVEQFF; CDR3 DNA: TGTGCCAGCAGCGTAGCCATCGGGACGGGTGGGGTGGAGCAGTTCTTC
V gene: TRBV2; J gene: TRBJ2-3; clone size: once; D gene: .; CDR3 protein: CANTGSSPTTDTQYF; CDR3 DNA: TGTGCCAATACAGGGTCCTCACCCACCACAGATACGCAGTATTTT
V gene: TRBV7-9; J gene: TRBJ1-4; clone size: .; D gene: TRBD1; CDR3 protein: CASSRTGGYEKLFF; CDR3 DNA: TGTGCCAGCAGCCGGACAGGGGGCTACGAAAAACTGTTTTTT
V gene: TRBV4-2; J gene: TRBJ2-3; clone size: .; D gene: TRBD2; CDR3 protein: CASSPLGGGASDTQYF; CDR3 DNA: TGTGCCAGCAGCCCCCTTGGCGGGGGGGCCAGTGATACGCAGTATTTT
V gene: TRBV20-1; J gene: TRBJ2-4; clone size: .; D gene: TRBD2; CDR3 protein: CSARELANIQYF; CDR3 DNA: TGCAGTGCTAGAGAACTAGCGAACATTCAGTACTTC
V gene: TRBV29-1; J gene: TRBJ2-1; clone size: few; D gene: .; CDR3 protein: CSVGARTDFNEQFF; CDR3 DNA: TGCAGCGTTGGCGCTAGGACAGACTTCAATGAGCAGTTCTTC
V gene: TRBV7-9; J gene: TRBJ2-3; clone size: .; D gene: .; CDR3 protein: CASSLKWVTDTQYF; CDR3 DNA: TGTGCCAGCAGCTTAAAGTGGGTCACAGATACGCAGTATTTT
V gene: TRBV12-3/TRBV12-4; J gene: TRBJ2-2; clone size: .; D gene: .; CDR3 protein: CASTTLQTRNTGELFF; CDR3 DNA: TGTGCCAGCACCACCTTACAGACGAGGAACACCGGGGAGCTGTTTTTT
V gene: TRBV7-2; J gene: TRBJ2-5; clone size: .; D gene: TRBD2; CDR3 protein: CASSLAGSGVETQYF; CDR3 DNA: TGTGCCAGCAGCTTAGCGGGTAGCGGGGTAGAGACCCAGTACTTC
V gene: TRBV27; J gene: TRBJ1-2; clone size: .; D gene: TRBD1; CDR3 protein: CASSRGQGTYGYTF; CDR3 DNA: TGTGCCAGCAGTAGAGGACAGGGGACGTATGGCTACACCTTC
V gene: TRBV7-9; J gene: TRBJ1-1; clone size: few; D gene: .; CDR3 protein: CASSSIDWDTEAFF; CDR3 DNA: TGTGCCAGCAGCTCCATTGACTGGGACACTGAAGCTTTCTTT
V gene: TRBV3-1; J gene: TRBJ2-1; clone size: once; D gene: .; CDR3 protein: CASSQESEQFF; CDR3 DNA: TGTGCCAGCAGCCAAGAGTCTGAGCAGTTCTTC
V gene: TRBV2; J gene: TRBJ2-5; clone size: few; D gene: .; CDR3 protein: CASSEAKETQYF; CDR3 DNA: TGTGCCAGCAGTGAAGCGAAAGAGACCCAGTACTTC
V gene: TRBV6-5; J gene: TRBJ2-1; clone size: .; D gene: TRBD2; CDR3 protein: CASNPSTSGPVNEQFF; CDR3 DNA: TGTGCCAGCAACCCATCGACTAGCGGTCCCGTCAATGAGCAGTTCTTC
V gene: TRBV20-1; J gene: TRBJ1-1; clone size: .; D gene: TRBD1; CDR3 protein: CSASGGRGLNTEAFF; CDR3 DNA: TGCAGTGCTAGCGGGGGAAGGGGGCTGAACACTGAAGCTTTCTTT
V gene: TRBV9; J gene: TRBJ2-1; clone size: few; D gene: .; CDR3 protein: CASSLQGRPYNEQFF; CDR3 DNA: TGTGCCAGCAGCCTACAGGGTAGGCCCTACAATGAGCAGTTCTTC
V gene: TRBV4-2; J gene: TRBJ2-5; clone size: .; D gene: .; CDR3 protein: CASRRALQETQYF; CDR3 DNA: TGTGCCAGCAGACGGGCCCTCCAAGAGACCCAGTACTTC
V gene: TRBV20-1; J gene: TRBJ1-6; clone size: few; D gene: .; CDR3 protein: CSASVDTYNSPLHF; CDR3 DNA: TGCAGTGCTAGTGTTGATACCTATAATTCACCCCTCCACTTT
V gene: TRBV12-3/TRBV12-4; J gene: TRBJ2-5; clone size: .; D gene: .; CDR3 protein: CASSPWQGKETQYF; CDR3 DNA: TGTGCCAGCAGCCCCTGGCAGGGTAAAGAGACCCAGTACTTC
V gene: TRBV20-1; J gene: TRBJ2-7; clone size: .; D gene: TRBD2; CDR3 protein: CSAKGLAGRSYEQYF; CDR3 DNA: TGCAGTGCTAAAGGACTAGCGGGGAGATCCTACGAGCAGTACTTC
V gene: TRBV20-1; J gene: TRBJ2-5; clone size: .; D gene: TRBD2; CDR3 protein: CSATSGGTETQYF; CDR3 DNA: TGCAGTGCTACGAGCGGGGGTACAGAGACCCAGTACTTC
V gene: TRBV12-3/TRBV12-4; J gene: TRBJ2-7; clone size: .; D gene: .; CDR3 protein: CASSRARYEQYF; CDR3 DNA: TGTGCCAGCAGCCGCGCGCGGTACGAGCAGTACTTC
V gene: TRBV4-2; J gene: TRBJ2-7; clone size: few; D gene: TRBD2; CDR3 protein: CASSRSGGAYEQYF; CDR3 DNA: TGTGCCAGCAGCCGTAGCGGGGGGGCGTACGAGCAGTACTTC
V gene: TRBV3-1; J gene: TRBJ2-5; clone size: .; D gene: .; CDR3 protein: CASSHNLAQETQYF; CDR3 DNA: TGTGCCAGCAGCCACAATTTGGCCCAAGAGACCCAGTACTTC
V gene: TRBV7-9; J gene: TRBJ2-1; clone size: .; D gene: TRBD2; CDR3 protein: CASSLGGLDVASQFF; CDR3 DNA: TGTGCCAGCAGCTTAGGGGGACTAGACGTAGCATCCCAGTTCTTC
V gene: TRBV20-1; J gene: TRBJ2-7; clone size: few; D gene: TRBD1; CDR3 protein: CSAPGQGAIYEQYF; CDR3 DNA: TGCAGTGCCCCGGGACAGGGGGCCATCTACGAGCAGTACTTC
V gene: TRBV4-2; J gene: TRBJ1-3; clone size: .; D gene: .; CDR3 protein: CASSQDRGAGNTIYF; CDR3 DNA: TGTGCCAGCAGCCAAGATAGGGGAGCGGGAAACACCATATATTTT
V gene: TRBV20-1; J gene: TRBJ2-1; clone size: .; D gene: .; CDR3 protein: CSARDLVGVGMSSYNEQFF; CDR3 DNA: TGCAGTGCTAGAGATCTAGTTGGTGTGGGGATGAGCTCCTACAATGAGCAGTTCTTC
V gene: TRBV4-1; J gene: TRBJ1-2; clone size: .; D gene: .; CDR3 protein: CASSPREKHGYTF; CDR3 DNA: TGCGCCAGCAGCCCTCGGGAAAAGCATGGTTACACCTTC
V gene: TRBV20-1; J gene: TRBJ2-7; clone size: .; D gene: .; CDR3 protein: CSASEGPYKQYF; CDR3 DNA: TGCAGTGCTAGCGAGGGGCCCTACAAGCAGTACTTC
V gene: TRBV4-1; J gene: TRBJ2-7; clone size: .; D gene: TRBD2; CDR3 protein: CASSAGTSGGASSYEQYF; CDR3 DNA: TGCGCCAGCAGCGCCGGGACTAGCGGGGGGGCTAGCTCCTACGAGCAGTACTTC
V gene: TRBV2; J gene: TRBJ2-1; clone size: .; D gene: TRBD1; CDR3 protein: CASARGRGNEQFF; CDR3 DNA: TGTGCCAGTGCCAGGGGGCGCGGGAATGAGCAGTTCTTC
V gene: TRBV6-1; J gene: TRBJ1-5; clone size: .; D gene: TRBD1; CDR3 protein: CASSPDRDRGPYSNQPQHF; CDR3 DNA: TGTGCCAGCAGTCCCGATCGGGACAGGGGACCCTATAGCAATCAGCCCCAGCATTTT